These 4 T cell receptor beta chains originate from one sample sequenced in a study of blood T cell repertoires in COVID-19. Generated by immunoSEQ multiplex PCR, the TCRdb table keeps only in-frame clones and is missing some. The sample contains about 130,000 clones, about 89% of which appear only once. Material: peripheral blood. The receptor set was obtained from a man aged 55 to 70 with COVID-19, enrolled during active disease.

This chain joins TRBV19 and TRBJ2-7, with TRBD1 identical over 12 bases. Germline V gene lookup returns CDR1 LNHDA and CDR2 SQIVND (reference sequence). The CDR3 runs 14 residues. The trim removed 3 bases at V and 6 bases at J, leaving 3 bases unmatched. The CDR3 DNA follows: TGTGCCAGTAGTATCGGGACAGGGGGCTCCGAGCAGTACTTC. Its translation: CASSIGTGGSEQYF.

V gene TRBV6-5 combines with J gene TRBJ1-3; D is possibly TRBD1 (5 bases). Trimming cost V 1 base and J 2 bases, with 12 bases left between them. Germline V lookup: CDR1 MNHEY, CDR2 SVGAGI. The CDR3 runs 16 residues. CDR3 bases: TGTGCCAGCAGTTACTTTCGGGGGGGTACTGGAAACACCATATATTTT. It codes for CASSYFRGGTGNTIYF.

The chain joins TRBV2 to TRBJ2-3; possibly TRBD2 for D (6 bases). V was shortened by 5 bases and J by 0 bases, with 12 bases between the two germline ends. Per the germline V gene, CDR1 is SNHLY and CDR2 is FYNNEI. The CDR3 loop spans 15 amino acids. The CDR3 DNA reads TGTGCCAGCAGTCCCCTAGCGAGTAGCACAGATACGCAGTATTTT. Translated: CASSPLASSTDTQYF. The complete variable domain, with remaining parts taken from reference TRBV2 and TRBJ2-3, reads EPEVTQTPSHQVTQMGQEVILRCVPISNHLYFYWYRQILGQKVEFLVSFYNNEISEKSEIFDDQFSVERPDGSNFTLKIRSTKLEDSAMYFCASSPLASSTDTQYFGPGTRLTVL.

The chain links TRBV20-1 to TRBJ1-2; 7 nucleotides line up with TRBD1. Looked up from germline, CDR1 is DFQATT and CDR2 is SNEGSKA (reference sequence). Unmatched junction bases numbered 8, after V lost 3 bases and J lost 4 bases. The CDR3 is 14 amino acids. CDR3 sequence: CSASESGQSYGYTF. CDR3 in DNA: TGCAGTGCTAGTGAATCGGGACAGAGCTATGGCTACACCTTC.